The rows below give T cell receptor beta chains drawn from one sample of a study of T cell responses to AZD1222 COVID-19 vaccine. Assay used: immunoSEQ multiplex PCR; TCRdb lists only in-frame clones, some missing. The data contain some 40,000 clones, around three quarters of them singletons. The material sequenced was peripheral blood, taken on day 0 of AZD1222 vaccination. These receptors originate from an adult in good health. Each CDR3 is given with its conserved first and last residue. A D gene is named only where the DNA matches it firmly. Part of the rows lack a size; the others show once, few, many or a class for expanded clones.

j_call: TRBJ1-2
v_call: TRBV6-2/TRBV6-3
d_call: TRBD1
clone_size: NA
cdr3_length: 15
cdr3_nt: TGTGCCAGCAGTTACAGCGGGACAGGGGTCGTCGGCTACACCTTC
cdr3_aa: CASSYSGTGVVGYTF

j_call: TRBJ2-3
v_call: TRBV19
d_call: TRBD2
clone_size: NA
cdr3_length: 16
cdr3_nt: TGTGCCAGTAGTTCCCGACTAGCGGGGGGCACAGATACGCAGTATTTT
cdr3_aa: CASSSRLAGGTDTQYF

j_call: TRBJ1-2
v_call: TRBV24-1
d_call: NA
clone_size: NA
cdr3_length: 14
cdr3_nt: TGTGCCACCAGCCCCGGGGAACCTAACTATGGCTACACCTTC
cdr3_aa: CATSPGEPNYGYTF

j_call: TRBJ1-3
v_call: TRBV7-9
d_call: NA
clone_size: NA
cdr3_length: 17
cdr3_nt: TGTGCCAGCACCGACCGGGACGCCGAAATCTCTGGAAACACCATATATTTT
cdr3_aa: CASTDRDAEISGNTIYF

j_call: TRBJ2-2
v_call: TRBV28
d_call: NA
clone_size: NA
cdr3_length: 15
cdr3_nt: TGTGCCAGCAACCCTGGGGCGGAGAACACCGGGGAGCTGTTTTTT
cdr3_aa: CASNPGAENTGELFF

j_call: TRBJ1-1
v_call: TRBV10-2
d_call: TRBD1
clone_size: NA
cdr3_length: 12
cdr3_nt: TGCGCCAGCAGGACAGGGGGTACTGAAGCTTTCTTT
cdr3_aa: CASRTGGTEAFF

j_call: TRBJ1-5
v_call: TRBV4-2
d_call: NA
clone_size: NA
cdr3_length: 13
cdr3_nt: TGTGCCAGCAGCCAAGATCGGGACAAGTCCCAGCATTTT
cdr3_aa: CASSQDRDKSQHF

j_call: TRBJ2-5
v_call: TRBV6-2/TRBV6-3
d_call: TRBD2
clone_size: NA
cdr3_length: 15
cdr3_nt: TGTGCCAGCAGTTACGGGGGGACTAGTATAGAGACCCAGTACTTC
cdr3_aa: CASSYGGTSIETQYF

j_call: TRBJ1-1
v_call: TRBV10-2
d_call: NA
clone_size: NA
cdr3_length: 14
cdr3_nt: TGCGCCAGCAGTGAGTCATTCGGGAACACTGAAGCTTTCTTT
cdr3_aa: CASSESFGNTEAFF

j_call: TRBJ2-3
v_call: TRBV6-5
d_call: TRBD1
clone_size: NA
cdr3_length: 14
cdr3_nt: TGTGCCAGCGATCCTGGGACAGGGGGATTTGCGCAGTATTTT
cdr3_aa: CASDPGTGGFAQYF

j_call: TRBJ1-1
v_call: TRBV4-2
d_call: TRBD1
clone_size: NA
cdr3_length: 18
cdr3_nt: TGTGCCAGCAGCCTAGGTCCCACAGGGGGCGCGAAGAACACTGAAGCTTTCTTT
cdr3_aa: CASSLGPTGGAKNTEAFF

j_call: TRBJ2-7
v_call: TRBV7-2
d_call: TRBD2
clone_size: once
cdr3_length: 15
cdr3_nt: TGTGCCAGCAGCTTAGCGCTAGCGGGGTCCTACGAGCAGTACTTC
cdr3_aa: CASSLALAGSYEQYF

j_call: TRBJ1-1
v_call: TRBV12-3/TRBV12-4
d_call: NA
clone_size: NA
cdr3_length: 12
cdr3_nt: TGTGCCAGCAGCCGTAAGGGGTATGAAGCTTTCTTT
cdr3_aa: CASSRKGYEAFF

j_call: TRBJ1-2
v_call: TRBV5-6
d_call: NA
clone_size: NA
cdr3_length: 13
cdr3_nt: TGTGCCAGCAGCTCCGACATATACTATGGCTACACCTTC
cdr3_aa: CASSSDIYYGYTF

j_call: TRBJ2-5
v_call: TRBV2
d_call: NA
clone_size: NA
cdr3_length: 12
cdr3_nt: TGTGCCAGCAGCGACGTCCCAGCGACCCAGTACTTC
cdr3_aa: CASSDVPATQYF

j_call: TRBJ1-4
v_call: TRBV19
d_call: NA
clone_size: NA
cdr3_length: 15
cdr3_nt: TGTGCCAGTAGTATGGGCGAAAAGTATAATGAAAAACTGTTTTTT
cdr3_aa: CASSMGEKYNEKLFF

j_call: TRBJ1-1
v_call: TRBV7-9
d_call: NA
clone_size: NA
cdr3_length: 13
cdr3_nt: TGTGCCAGCAGCCAGGAGGTGTACACTGAAGCTTTCTTT
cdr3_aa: CASSQEVYTEAFF

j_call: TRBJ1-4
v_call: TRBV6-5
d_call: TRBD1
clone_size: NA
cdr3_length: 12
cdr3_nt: TGTGCCACCGGGGACAGCCCCGAAAAACTGTTTTTT
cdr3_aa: CATGDSPEKLFF